This T cell receptor (beta chain) originates from a study of shared clonotypes between healthy human individuals. Study-wide results and caveats: The naive CD4 repertoires of a few donors were compared, and roughly 5% of clonotypes were shared.

The method was immunoSEQ multiplex PCR; TCRdb's version includes in-frame clones alone and lacks a portion of them. The sample lists roughly 1.5 million clones; 95% to 99% were seen once. Trimming pared 2 bases from V and 6 bases from J, leaving 10 bases between. The CDR3 contains 13 residues. The germline CDR1 and CDR2 sequences are SGDLS and YYNGEE. To note about this clone: Its antigen remains unknown.

The chain employs TRBV9 and TRBJ2-3, with D perhaps assigned TRBD1 or TRBD2 (6 bases each). The specimen sequenced was naive CD4+ T cells sorted from blood. The subset: CD45RA+ positively selected. The clonotype comes from a man younger than 40 in good health. The CDR3 DNA reads as TGTGCCAGCAGCGTGCTAGGGGGGGATACGCAGTATTTT. This translates into CASSVLGGDTQYF.